The text below deals with one TCR beta chain. A roughly 200 ng quantity of DNA, approximately 29,000 T cell genomes, went into the sorted-subset replicate PCRs. TCRdb's table, derived via immunoSEQ multiplex PCR, lists solely in-frame clones and lacks some. The sample carries about 580,000 clones, roughly 98% recorded once. V dropped 6 bases and J dropped 3 bases, with 12 bases sitting between them. CDR1 and CDR2 (germline): MNHNS, SASEGT. The CDR3 runs to 13 residues. These data are taken from a study of shared clonotypes between healthy human individuals. Naive CD8 cells lacked CD45RO, underwent positive selection for CCR7 and left out terminally differentiated effector memory CD45RA+ cells.

The chain joins TRBV6-1 to TRBJ2-7; TRBD1 is a possible D gene (5 bases). Sequenced input: naive CD8+ T cells sorted from blood. This receptor was identified in a man aged 25-45 years in good health. CDR3 residues: CASRGQGRYEQYF. In nucleotides, the CDR3 is TGTGCCAGCAGGGGGCAGGGCCGCTACGAGCAGTACTTC.